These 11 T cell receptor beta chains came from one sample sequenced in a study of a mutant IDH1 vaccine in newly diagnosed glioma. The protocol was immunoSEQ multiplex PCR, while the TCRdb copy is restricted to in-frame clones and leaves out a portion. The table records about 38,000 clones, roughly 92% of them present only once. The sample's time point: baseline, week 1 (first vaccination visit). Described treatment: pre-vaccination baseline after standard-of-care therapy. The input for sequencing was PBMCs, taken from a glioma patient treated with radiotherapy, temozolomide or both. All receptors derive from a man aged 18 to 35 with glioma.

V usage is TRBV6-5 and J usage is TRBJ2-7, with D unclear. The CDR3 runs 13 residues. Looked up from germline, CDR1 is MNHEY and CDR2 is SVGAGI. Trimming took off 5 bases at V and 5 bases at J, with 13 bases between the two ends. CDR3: CASSRTSFHEQYF. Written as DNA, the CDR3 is TGTGCCAGCAGTCGTACCTCGTTCCACGAGCAGTACTTC.

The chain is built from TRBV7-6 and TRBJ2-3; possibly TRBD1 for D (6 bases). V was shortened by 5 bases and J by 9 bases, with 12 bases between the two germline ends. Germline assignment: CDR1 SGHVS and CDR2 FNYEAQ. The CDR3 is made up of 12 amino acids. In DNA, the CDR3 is TGTGCCAGCAGCGCCACAGGGTACACGCAGTATTTT. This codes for CASSATGYTQYF.

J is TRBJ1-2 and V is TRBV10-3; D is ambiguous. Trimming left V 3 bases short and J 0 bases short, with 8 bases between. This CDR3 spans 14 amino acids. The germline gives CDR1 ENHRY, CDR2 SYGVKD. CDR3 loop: CAISEWDTNYGYTF. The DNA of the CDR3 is TGTGCCATCAGTGAATGGGATACTAACTATGGCTACACCTTC.

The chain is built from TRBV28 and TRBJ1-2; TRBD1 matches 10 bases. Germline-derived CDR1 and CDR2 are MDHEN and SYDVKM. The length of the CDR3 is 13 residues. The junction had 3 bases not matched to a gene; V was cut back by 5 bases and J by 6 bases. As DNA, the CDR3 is TGTGCCAGCAGTCTCGGGACAGGGGATGGCTACACCTTC. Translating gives CASSLGTGDGYTF.

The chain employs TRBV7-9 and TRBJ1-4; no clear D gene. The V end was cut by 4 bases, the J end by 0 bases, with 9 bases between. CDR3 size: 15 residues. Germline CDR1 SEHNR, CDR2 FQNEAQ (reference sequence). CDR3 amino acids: CASSSAGATNEKLFF. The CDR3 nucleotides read TGTGCCAGCAGCTCGGCCGGGGCAACTAATGAAAAACTGTTTTTT.

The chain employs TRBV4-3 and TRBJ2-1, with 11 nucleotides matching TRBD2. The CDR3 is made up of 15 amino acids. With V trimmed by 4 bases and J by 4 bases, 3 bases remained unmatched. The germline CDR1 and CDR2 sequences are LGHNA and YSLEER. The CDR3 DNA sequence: TGCGCCAGCAGCCGGGGACTAGCGGCGTACAATGAGCAGTTCTTC. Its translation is CASSRGLAAYNEQFF.

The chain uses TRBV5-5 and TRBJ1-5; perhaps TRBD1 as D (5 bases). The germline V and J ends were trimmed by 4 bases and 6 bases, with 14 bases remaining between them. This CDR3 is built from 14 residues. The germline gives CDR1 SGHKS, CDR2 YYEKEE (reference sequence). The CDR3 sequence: CASSPWDLAQPQHF. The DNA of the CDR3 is TGTGCCAGCAGCCCCTGGGACTTGGCTCAGCCCCAGCATTTT.

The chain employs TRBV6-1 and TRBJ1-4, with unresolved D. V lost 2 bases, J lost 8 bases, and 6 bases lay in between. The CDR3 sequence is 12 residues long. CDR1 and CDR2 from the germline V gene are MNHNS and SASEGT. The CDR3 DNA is TGTGCCAGCAGTGAACTTCGAGAAAAACTGTTTTTT. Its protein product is CASSELREKLFF.

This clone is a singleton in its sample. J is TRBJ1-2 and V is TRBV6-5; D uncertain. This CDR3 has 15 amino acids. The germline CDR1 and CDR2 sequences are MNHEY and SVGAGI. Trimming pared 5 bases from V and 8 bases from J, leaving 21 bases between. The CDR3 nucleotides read TGTGCCAGCAGTCGATCGATTCAGGCTCTCGGGGGCTACACCTTC. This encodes CASSRSIQALGGYTF.

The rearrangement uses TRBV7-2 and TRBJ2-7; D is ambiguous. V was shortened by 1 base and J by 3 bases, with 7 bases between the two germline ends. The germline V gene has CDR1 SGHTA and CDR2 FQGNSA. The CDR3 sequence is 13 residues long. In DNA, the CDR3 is TGTGCCAGCAGCTTAGAACAGAGCTACGAGCAGTACTTC. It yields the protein CASSLEQSYEQYF. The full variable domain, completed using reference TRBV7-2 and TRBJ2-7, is GAGVSQSPSNKVTEKGKDVELRCDPISGHTALYWYRQSLGQGLEFLIYFQGNSAPDKSGLPSDRFSAERTGGSVSTLTIQRTQQEDSAVYLCASSLEQSYEQYFGPGTRLTVT.

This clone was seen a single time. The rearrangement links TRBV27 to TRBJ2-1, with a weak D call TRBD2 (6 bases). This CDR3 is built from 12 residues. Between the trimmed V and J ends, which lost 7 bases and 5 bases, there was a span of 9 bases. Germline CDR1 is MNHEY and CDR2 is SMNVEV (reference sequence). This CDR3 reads CASTGSNNEQFF. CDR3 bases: TGTGCCAGCACCGGGAGTAACAATGAGCAGTTCTTC.